This T cell receptor (beta chain) was observed in a study of identical twins. The junction had 4 bases not matched to a gene; V was cut back by 0 bases and J by 0 bases. The CDR3 is 17 amino acids. Germline loops: CDR1 SGHRS, CDR2 YFSETQ. TCRdb re-called the 5' RACE reads with MiXCR, one entry per CDR3 protein. The profile shows hundreds of thousands of distinct CDR3 sequences, roughly 6% of them singletons. Many counts were recorded for this clonotype. This sequence was found in a man between 18 and 35 years old in good health. The source material was naive T cells sorted from blood. The genes are TRBV5-1 and TRBJ2-3, with 10 bases matching TRBD2. CDR3 protein: CASSLAWTSGSTDTQYF. The CDR3 DNA sequence: TGCGCCAGCAGCTTGGCCTGGACTAGCGGCAGCACAGATACGCAGTATTTT.